The TCR beta chain under discussion was sequenced for a study of glioma-infiltrating T cells. Study-wide results and limits: Only very few CDR3 sequences appeared in both tissue and blood. Gliomas, especially low-grade, showed above-expected tissue-blood divergence; non-neoplastic patients showed below.

The germline V gene has CDR1 SEHNR and CDR2 FQNEAQ (reference sequence). Trimming took off 3 bases at V and 10 bases at J, with 7 bases between the two ends. This CDR3 spans 11 amino acids. This clonotype was observed at least ten times. Its antigen is undetermined. Using RNA template, CDR3s of TCR alpha and beta were amplified with iRepertoire arm-PCR. Input was about 95-400 ng of tissue mRNA or PBMC total RNA. TCRdb called the multiplex PCR reads again in MiXCR, with one record for every CDR3 protein. The sample lists 95,000 to 110,000 distinct CDR3 sequences, about 30% occurring once. Sequences were obtained from glioma tissue, nonneoplastic brain tissue, or PBMCs (not recorded which). V usage is TRBV7-9 and J usage is TRBJ2-1; D is uncertain. The sequence was collected from a human donor with low-grade glioma or glioblastoma, undergoing nonglioma brain surgery, or in good health (not recorded which). The CDR3 DNA reads TGTGCCAGCAGCTTGGGCGGCGAGCAGTTCTTC. Its protein product is CASSLGGEQFF.